Listed here is a single TCR beta chain. A multiplex PCR was run with 60 Vbeta primers and 13 Jbeta primers. Data came from immunoSEQ multiplex PCR; TCRdb stores just in-frame clones and leaves some out. The table records more than 85,000 clones, around 87% of them present only once. The sample originates from a study of cytomegalovirus exposure and HLA in healthy donors. J was trimmed by 3 bases and V by 1 base; bases with no gene match: 4. Germline CDR1 is SGHRS and CDR2 is YFSETQ. The CDR3 consists of 15 residues. The rearrangement joins TRBV5-1 to TRBJ2-3; 8 nucleotides match TRBD2. The clonotype originates from a man in his forties or fifties in good health and CMV-seronegative. The sample comprised PBMCs. The CDR3: CASSLYGLATDTQYF. The CDR3 DNA follows: TGCGCCAGCAGCTTGTACGGACTAGCAACAGATACGCAGTATTTT.